Shown below are 14 T cell receptor beta chains from a single sample sequenced in a study of cytomegalovirus exposure and HLA in healthy donors (dated by TCRdb to about 2017). Library prep was done by the immunoSEQ multiplex PCR assay. For the multiplex PCR, a mixture combining 60 forward primers for TCR Vbeta segments and 13 reverse primers for TCR Jbeta segments was used. TCRdb provides this immuneACCESS table in a form limited to in-frame rearrangements. Some clones are lacking; in checked studies, under half of them reflect an unresolved V gene, and why the rest are absent is not known. Recorded for this sample are roughly 170,000 clones; roughly 78% of them occurred a single time. The ten largest clones add up to around 0.69% of the sample. The specimen sequenced was PBMCs. The source of these receptors is a boy aged 5-17 years in good health and CMV-seronegative.

The J gene is TRBJ2-1, the V gene TRBV15, with D uncertain. CDR1 is LNHNV, CDR2 YYDKDF, per germline (reference sequence). CDR3 length: 14 amino acids. V lost 0 bases and J lost 3, with 6 bases in between. CDR3 in amino acids: CATSRDRDYNEQFF. The DNA of the CDR3 is TGTGCCACCAGCAGAGATAGAGACTACAATGAGCAGTTCTTC.

The chain recombines TRBV5-8 with TRBJ2-5, with D possibly TRBD1 on 5 matching bases. Trimming took 7 bases from V and 5 from J, leaving 21 bases between them. The CDR3 is 15 residues long. From germline, CDR1 is SGHTS and CDR2 YDEGEE. The CDR3 spells CASPNGRQGMETQYF. The CDR3 DNA reads TGTGCCAGCCCAAACGGGCGGCAGGGAATGGAGACCCAGTACTTC.

The count of this clone is one. V gene TRBV9 combines with J gene TRBJ2-2; D possibly corresponds to TRBD1 (5 bases). The CDR3 is 15 residues long. Trimming pared 0 bases from V and 1 base from J, leaving 7 bases between. The germline V gene has CDR1 SGDLS and CDR2 YYNGEE. The CDR3 region has the DNA TGTGCCAGCAGCGTAGCTGACAGGAACACCGGGGAGCTGTTTTTT. This gives the protein CASSVADRNTGELFF.

V and J are TRBV10-3 and TRBJ2-2; TRBD1 matches 7 bases. The germline V gene encodes CDR1 ENHRY and CDR2 SYGVKD. V dropped 5 bases and J dropped 1; count of bases not matched to a gene: 1. The CDR3 is made up of 14 amino acids. The CDR3 reads CAISYRGNTGELFF. For the CDR3, the DNA is TGTGCCATCAGTTACAGGGGGAACACCGGGGAGCTGTTTTTT.

This clone was detected only a few times. The chain joins TRBV4-2 to TRBJ2-1; 15 positions agree with TRBD2. Germline assignment: CDR1 LGHNA and CDR2 YNFKEQ. This CDR3 has 16 residues. Trimming at V came to 0 bases and at J to 7 bases, leaving 1 base not matched to a gene. As DNA, the CDR3 is TGTGCCAGCAGCCAAGATGGACTAGCGGGAGGGAATGAGCAGTTCTTC. Residues: CASSQDGLAGGNEQFF.

The V gene is TRBV30, the J gene TRBJ1-5; no clear D. The CDR3 is made up of 15 amino acids. Germline-derived CDR1 and CDR2 are GTSNPN and SVGIG (reference sequence). V shed 2 bases and J shed 0 bases, with 11 bases lying between them. In DNA, the CDR3 is TGTGCCTGGAGTTTCCCGGGTAATAGCAATCAGCCCCAGCATTTT. Its translation: CAWSFPGNSNQPQHF.

The CDR3 DNA reads TGCGCCAGCAGGTGGGGGACGGGGGAGGACGCTTTCTTT. Its protein is CASRWGTGEDAFF. This chain links TRBV5-1 with TRBJ1-1, with D possibly TRBD1 on 5 matching bases. The germline V and J ends were trimmed by 5 bases and 11 bases, with 19 bases remaining between them. The CDR3 has 13 residues. Germline V lookup: CDR1 SGHRS, CDR2 YFSETQ.

This chain connects TRBV5-5 to TRBJ1-1; 10 bases line up with TRBD1. Trimming at V came to 7 bases and at J to 5 bases, leaving 5 bases not matched to a gene. Looked up from germline, CDR1 is SGHKS and CDR2 is YYEKEE (reference sequence). The CDR3 is 13 amino acids. CDR3 sequence: CASRDRGGTEAFF. The CDR3, as DNA: TGTGCCAGCCGGGACAGGGGAGGGACTGAAGCTTTCTTT.

The gene calls are TRBV7-8 and TRBJ1-5, with 8 bases matching TRBD1. After removal of 5 bases from V and 7 bases from J, the junction contained 7 bases not matched to a gene. There are 14 residues in the CDR3. The germline CDR1 and CDR2 sequences are SGHVS and FQNEAQ. This CDR3 reads CASSLTGDRQPQHF. The CDR3 coding sequence is TGTGCCAGCAGCCTGACAGGGGATAGGCAGCCCCAGCATTTT.

This chain uses TRBV2 with TRBJ2-1, with D maybe TRBD2 (5 bases). Germline V CDR1 and CDR2: SNHLY, FYNNEI. Trimming left V 6 bases short and J 3 bases short, with 12 bases between. The CDR3 is made up of 14 amino acids. The CDR3 region is CASRGNGGYNEQFF. CDR3 coding DNA: TGTGCCAGCAGGGGGAACGGAGGCTACAATGAGCAGTTCTTC. The full variable domain, its missing parts supplied by reference TRBV2 and TRBJ2-1, is EPEVTQTPSHQVTQMGQEVILRCVPISNHLYFYWYRQILGQKVEFLVSFYNNEISEKSEIFDDQFSVERPDGSNFTLKIRSTKLEDSAMYFCASRGNGGYNEQFFGPGTRLTVL.

Of note for this clone: The sample carries other DNA sequences with the same CDR3. This chain links TRBV29-1 with TRBJ1-3; 10 bases fit TRBD1. V gave up 4 bases and J gave up 9 bases; unmatched junction bases: 6. CDR3 length: 13 residues. CDR1 SQVTM and CDR2 ANQGSEA come from the germline V gene. The CDR3 DNA reads TGCAGCGTTGGGGGGACAGGGGAAGGCACCATATATTTT. It yields the protein CSVGGTGEGTIYF.

The count of this clone is one. The DNA for the CDR3 is TGTGCCAGCAGTGACGGGGCTAGCGGGGGGCCTCTCACCTACAATGAGCAGTTCTTC. It specifies CASSDGASGGPLTYNEQFF. The gene calls are TRBV6-4 and TRBJ2-1; 11 positions match TRBD2. CDR1 is MRHNA, CDR2 SNTAGT, per germline. The CDR3 has 19 residues. J gave up 2 bases and V 2 bases, and 11 bases lay outside the gene matches.

The gene calls are TRBV30 and TRBJ1-1, with 8 nucleotides matching TRBD1. Germline loops: CDR1 GTSNPN, CDR2 SVGIG (reference sequence). The junction had 15 bases not matched to a gene; V was cut back by 5 bases and J by 1 base. CDR3 size: 17 residues. CDR3 nucleotides: TGTGCCTGGGCGGGACAGGCTTCTCGCGATACGAACACTGAAGCTTTCTTT. Translation gives CAWAGQASRDTNTEAFF.

The V call is TRBV19, the J call TRBJ1-2; possible D gene TRBD1, 6 bases. V lost 1 base and J lost 5, with 8 bases in between. Germline values: CDR1 LNHDA, CDR2 SQIVND (reference sequence). This CDR3 spans 13 amino acids. The DNA of the CDR3 is TGTGCCAGTAGTATAGGAGGACAGTATGGCTACACCTTC. It encodes CASSIGGQYGYTF.